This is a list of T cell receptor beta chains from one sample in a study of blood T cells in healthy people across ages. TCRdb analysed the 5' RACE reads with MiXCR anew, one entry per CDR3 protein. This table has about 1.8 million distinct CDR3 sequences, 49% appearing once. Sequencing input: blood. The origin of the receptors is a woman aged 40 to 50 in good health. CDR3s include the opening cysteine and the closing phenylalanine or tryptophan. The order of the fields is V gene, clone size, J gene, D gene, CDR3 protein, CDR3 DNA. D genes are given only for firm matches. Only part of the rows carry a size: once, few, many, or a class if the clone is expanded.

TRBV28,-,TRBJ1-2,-,CAISVGAPNYGYTF,TGTGCCATCTCCGTGGGGGCTCCGAACTATGGCTACACCTTC
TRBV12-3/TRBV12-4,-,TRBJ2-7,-,CASSYYKSSYEQYF,TGTGCCAGCAGTTATTACAAGAGCTCCTACGAGCAGTACTTC
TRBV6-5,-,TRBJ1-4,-,CASSYGGSEKLFF,TGTGCCAGCAGTTACGGAGGGAGTGAAAAACTGTTTTTT
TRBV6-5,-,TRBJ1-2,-,CASSYPGQPYGYTF,TGTGCCAGCAGTTATCCCGGACAGCCCTATGGCTACACCTTC
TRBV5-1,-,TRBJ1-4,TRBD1,CASSPPGQPNEKLFF,TGCGCCAGCAGCCCCCCGGGACAGCCTAATGAAAAACTGTTTTTT
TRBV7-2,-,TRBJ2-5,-,CASSFGRTQETQYF,TGTGCCAGCAGTTTTGGACGGACCCAAGAGACCCAGTACTTC
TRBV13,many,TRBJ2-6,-,CASSLFTGANVLTF,TGTGCCAGCAGCTTATTCACTGGGGCCAACGTCCTGACTTTC
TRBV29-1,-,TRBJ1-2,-,CSVESRHTNMNYGYTF,TGCAGCGTTGAATCGCGCCACACGAACATGAACTATGGCTACACCTTC
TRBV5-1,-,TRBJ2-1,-,CASSFGQGIFNEQFF,TGCGCCAGCAGCTTTGGGCAGGGGATATTCAATGAGCAGTTCTTC
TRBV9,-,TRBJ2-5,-,CVSNYAPQETQYF,TGTGTCAGCAACTACGCCCCACAAGAGACCCAGTACTTC
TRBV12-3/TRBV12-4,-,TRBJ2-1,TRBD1,CASSPGQEGSNEQFF,TGTGCCAGCAGTCCCGGACAGGAAGGGTCCAATGAGCAGTTCTTC
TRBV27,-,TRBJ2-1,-,CASTWGGLRGVNEQFF,TGTGCCAGCACCTGGGGAGGCCTGAGAGGGGTCAATGAGCAGTTCTTC
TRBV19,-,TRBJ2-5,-,CASSVSSGHANPAQYF,TGTGCCAGTAGTGTCTCCTCCGGACACGCCAATCCGGCTCAGTACTTC
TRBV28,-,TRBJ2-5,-,CASSHQLLETQYF,TGTGCCAGCAGTCATCAGTTACTAGAGACCCAGTACTTC
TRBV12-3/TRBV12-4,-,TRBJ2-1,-,CASRTRGQGRNEQFF,TGTGCCAGCAGAACCCGGGGGCAGGGTCGAAATGAGCAGTTCTTC
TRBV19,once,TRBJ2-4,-,CASIGDGRNIQYF,TGTGCCAGTATAGGGGACGGAAGAAACATTCAGTACTTC
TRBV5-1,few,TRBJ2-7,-,CASSLGMPGYSYEQYF,TGCGCCAGCAGCTTGGGGATGCCCGGGTACTCCTACGAGCAGTACTTC
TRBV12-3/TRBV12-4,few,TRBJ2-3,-,CASSTYRGDTQYF,TGTGCCAGCAGTACCTACCGGGGAGATACGCAGTATTTT
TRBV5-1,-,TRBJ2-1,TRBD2,CASSSALLSGGVYNEQFF,TGCGCCAGCAGCTCCGCCCTATTAAGCGGGGGGGTTTACAATGAGCAGTTCTTC
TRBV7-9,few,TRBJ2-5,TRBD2,CASSLARTSGVGETQYF,TGTGCCAGCAGCTTAGCGAGGACTAGCGGTGTTGGGGAGACCCAGTACTTC
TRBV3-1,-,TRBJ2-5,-,CASSQDLPSGETQYF,TGTGCCAGCAGCCAAGATCTACCGTCCGGAGAGACCCAGTACTTC
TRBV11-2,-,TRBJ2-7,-,CASSLGGVTGVSYEQYF,TGTGCCAGCAGCTTAGGGGGGGTAACAGGAGTTTCCTACGAGCAGTACTTC
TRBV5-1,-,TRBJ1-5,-,CASSLGAGASNQPQHF,TGCGCCAGCAGCTTGGGGGCAGGGGCGAGCAATCAGCCCCAGCATTTT
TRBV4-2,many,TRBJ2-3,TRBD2,CASSQSTSGGGGTQYF,TGTGCCAGCAGCCAATCGACTAGCGGGGGGGGAGGGACGCAGTATTTT
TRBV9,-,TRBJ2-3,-,CASRHPYF,TGTGCCAGCAGGCATCCGTATTTT
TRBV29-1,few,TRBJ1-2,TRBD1,CSVDRGQEGYTF,TGCAGCGTGGACAGGGGGCAGGAGGGCTACACCTTC
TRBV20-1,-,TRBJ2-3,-,CSARVVGSDTQYF,TGCAGTGCTCGGGTGGTGGGGTCAGATACGCAGTATTTT
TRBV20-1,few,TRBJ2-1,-,CSARGGLARTEQFF,TGCAGTGCGCGGGGCGGGCTAGCGCGGACCGAGCAGTTCTTC
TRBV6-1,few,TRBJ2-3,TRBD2,CASSDGARRGGAMADTQYF,TGTGCCAGCAGTGACGGGGCGCGGCGCGGGGGGGCCATGGCAGATACGCAGTATTTT
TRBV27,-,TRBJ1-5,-,CSSSPGASNQPQHF,TGTTCCAGCAGTCCCGGGGCAAGCAATCAGCCCCAGCATTTT
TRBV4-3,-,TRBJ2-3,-,CASSQSTRGSTDTQYF,TGCGCCAGCAGCCAGAGTACCCGGGGAAGCACAGATACGCAGTATTTT
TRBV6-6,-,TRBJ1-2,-,CASSTSGRVYGYTF,TGTGCCAGCAGTACGTCCGGGAGAGTCTATGGCTACACCTTC
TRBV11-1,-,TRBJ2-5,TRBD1,CASSLYRTGVPETQYF,TGTGCCAGCAGCTTATATCGGACAGGGGTCCCAGAGACCCAGTACTTC
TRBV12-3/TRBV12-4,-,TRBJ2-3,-,CASNGGADTQYF,TGTGCCAGCAATGGCGGGGCAGATACGCAGTATTTT
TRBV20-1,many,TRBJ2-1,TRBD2,CSALHWGGEQFF,TGCAGTGCCCTCCATTGGGGGGGTGAGCAGTTCTTC
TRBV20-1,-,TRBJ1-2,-,CSARDAGIIGGYTF,TGCAGTGCTAGAGATGCGGGTATAATTGGTGGCTACACCTTC
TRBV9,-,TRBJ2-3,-,CASSPRAGGDTQYF,TGTGCCAGCAGCCCGAGGGCTGGGGGAGATACGCAGTATTTT
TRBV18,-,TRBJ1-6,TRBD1,CASSPKRGTVFDSPLHF,TGTGCCAGCTCACCCAAGCGCGGGACAGTCTTTGATTCACCCCTCCACTTT
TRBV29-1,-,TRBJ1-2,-,CSVALGTGGDYGYTF,TGCAGCGTTGCCCTCGGGACGGGAGGAGACTATGGCTACACCTTC
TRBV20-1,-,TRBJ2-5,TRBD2,CSATSLSGGETQYF,TGCAGTGCTACATCACTTAGCGGGGGGGAGACCCAGTACTTC
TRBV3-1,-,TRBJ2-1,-,CASSQGRVAVYNEQFF,TGTGCCAGCAGCCAAGGCAGAGTAGCGGTATACAATGAGCAGTTCTTC
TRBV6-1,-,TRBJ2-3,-,CALLRDFTDTQYF,TGTGCCCTGCTACGGGACTTCACAGATACGCAGTATTTT
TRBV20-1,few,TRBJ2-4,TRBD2,CSTAGLKNIQYF,TGCAGTACTGCGGGACTAAAAAACATTCAGTACTTC
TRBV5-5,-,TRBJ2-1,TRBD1,CASSLVPDRGGQFF,TGTGCCAGCAGCTTGGTTCCCGACAGGGGGGGGCAGTTCTTC
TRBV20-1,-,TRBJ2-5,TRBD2,CSAREATGGLKTQYF,TGCAGTGCTAGAGAGGCGACGGGGGGGCTGAAGACCCAGTACTTC
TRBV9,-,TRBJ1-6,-,CASSVGGANNSPLHF,TGTGCCAGCAGCGTAGGAGGGGCTAACAATTCACCCCTCCACTTT
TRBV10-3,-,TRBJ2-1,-,CAISGGAGFRNEQFF,TGTGCCATCAGTGGCGGAGCAGGGTTTAGGAATGAGCAGTTCTTC
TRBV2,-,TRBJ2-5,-,CASSGILGNQETQYF,TGTGCCAGCAGTGGGATTCTGGGCAATCAAGAGACCCAGTACTTC
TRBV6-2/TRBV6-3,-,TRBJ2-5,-,CASSYTGRIGQETQYF,TGTGCCAGCAGTTACACGGGTCGGATTGGGCAAGAGACCCAGTACTTC
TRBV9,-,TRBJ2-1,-,CAGSPSGTVYNEQFF,TGTGCCGGTTCGCCCTCTGGCACCGTTTACAATGAGCAGTTCTTC
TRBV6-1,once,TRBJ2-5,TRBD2,CASSFLWSGEDNGQYF,TGTGCCAGCAGTTTCCTGTGGAGCGGGGAGGACAATGGGCAGTACTTC
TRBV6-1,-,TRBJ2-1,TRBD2,CASSRGTSGGPYNEQFF,TGTGCCAGCAGCCGAGGGACTAGCGGGGGCCCTTACAATGAGCAGTTCTTC
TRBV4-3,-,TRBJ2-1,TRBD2,CASSQDLGEGLRNEQFF,TGCGCCAGCAGCCAAGATCTTGGGGAGGGATTAAGGAATGAGCAGTTCTTC
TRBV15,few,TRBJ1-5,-,CATSLSQGWNQPQHF,TGTGCCACCAGCCTTTCACAGGGATGGAATCAGCCCCAGCATTTT
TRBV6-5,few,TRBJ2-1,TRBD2,CASSYEAGVDNEQFF,TGTGCCAGCAGTTACGAAGCGGGGGTCGACAATGAGCAGTTCTTC
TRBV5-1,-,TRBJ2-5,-,CASSLRAAKETQYF,TGCGCCAGCAGCTTGAGGGCGGCAAAAGAGACCCAGTACTTC
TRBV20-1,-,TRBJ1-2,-,CSSGRDGYTF,TGCAGCTCGGGACGGGATGGCTACACCTTC
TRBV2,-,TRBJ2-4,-,CASSRLQGREAKNIQYF,TGTGCCAGCAGTCGCCTCCAGGGGCGCGAAGCCAAAAACATTCAGTACTTC
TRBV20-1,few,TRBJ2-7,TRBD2,CSASDFASGPYEQYF,TGCAGTGCTAGCGACTTTGCTAGCGGGCCCTACGAGCAGTACTTC